This record concerns one TCR beta chain sequence. The antigen this receptor binds is unknown. No much larger clone is present one base from it, and per-base qualities are unavailable. The donors were healthy, HIV-negative adults with no recently reported acute infections or vaccinations. Every donor was a Caucasian adult residing in Nashville, Tennessee, USA. CD4+ T cells were enriched by magnetic negative selection; naive cells were then positively selected on CD45RA, and the negative fraction formed the memory subset. Blood was obtained by leukapheresis, after which PBMCs were separated by Ficoll-Histopaque density gradient centrifugation and cryopreserved in liquid nitrogen vapor phase. Purity and quantity of every magnetically sorted T cell population were checked by analytical flow cytometry. From each sorted fraction, genomic DNA was isolated and quantified by UV absorbance on a Nanodrop 2000c.

The germline V gene (reference sequence) supplies CDR1 SEHNR and CDR2 FQNEAQ. CDR3 length: 14 amino acids, cysteine to phenylalanine. CDR3 DNA only is kept here, 42 bases in frame from base 1. The junction shows trimming of 5 bases on V and 0 bases on J, plus 7 bases between the germline ends. The source of the sample is a study of shared clonotypes between healthy human individuals (TCRdb year 2020). Describing the broader study: Three men and a couple of women, aged 18 to 49 years, made up the cohort. For each donor, three plates each were used for CD4 naive and CD4 memory, two plates were used for CD8 naive, and one plate was used for CD8 memory. Blood TCR repertoires of four to six healthy adults were deeply sequenced to estimate repertoire size and the extent of clonotype sharing between individuals. Libraries were prepared and TCR repertoires were sequenced by different laboratories using diverse techniques, in order to increase sequencing depth and limit assay-specific biases. Leukapheresis yielded between about 0.8 and 8.9 billion PBMCs per donor. What the authors observed across the whole study: Based on pairwise subsampling, the degree of clonotype sharing among donors was expected to be affected by sequencing depth. Sampling was restricted to blood, and TCR repertoires in tissues likely differ from the TCR repertoires found in blood. Compared with non-shared clonotypes, clonotypes shared by all four sorted-subset donors had higher generation probabilities. Estimated clonotype richness was generally larger for naive than for memory subsets. Because the study included only a small number of donors, the genetic and exposure-history diversity represented was limited. Rarefaction of sorted-subset datasets indicated incomplete sequencing despite the large sequencing depth. About 5% of naive CD4, 3.5% of naive CD8, 2.3% of memory CD4, and about 0.4% of memory CD8 clonotypes were shared across several donors.

Using the deep immunoSEQ assay, multiplex PCR amplified TCR CDR3 regions from genomic DNA. Extracted genomic DNA from each cell subset was distributed evenly across all wells of several immunoSEQ 96-well plates, and each plate was treated as a replicate. For sorted subsets, 200 to 250 ng of genomic DNA, equivalent to some 30,000 T cell genomes, went into each replicate PCR. The purified libraries were quantified using a Qubit 3.0 fluorometer, sized with a Bioanalyzer 2100, and then quantified again using the KAPA Library Quantification kit. A separate single-read 150-cycle Illumina NextSeq 550 flow cell was used to sequence each immunoSEQ 96-well plate. In the original analysis: Because only junctional sequences without quality scores were contained in the immunoSEQ output, filtering matching that applied to full-length reads could not be performed. Sequences were annotated with PyIR, a Python wrapper for IgBLAST v1.9, using IMGT germline references to assign V/J genes and CDR3. Reads were removed for weak V/J assignments (E-value above 1e-6), missing CDR3, stop codons, out-of-frame junctions, or ambiguous translated residues. V3J clonotypes were defined as sequences sharing the same inferred V gene, J gene, and CDR3 amino acid sequence. To compute the percentage overlap between repertoires, the number of shared unique clonotypes was divided by the size of the smaller repertoire. RTK rarefaction, the Chao1 estimator, and Recon v2.1 estimates of unobserved clonotypes were used to assess repertoire richness. For all TCRbeta clonotypes obtained by the gDNA method from a handful of donors, generation probabilities were computed with OLGA. This is the immuneACCESS table as TCRdb keeps it, with only in-frame sequences that have V and J called. A part of the clones is gone; compared with another copy, unresolved V genes explain less than half, and the rest is unexplained. V, J and clone size reflect that table, while D and trimming were determined from the DNA. The sample table shows roughly 1 million clones, and about 80% are seen once. Approximately 0.52% of the sample lies in the top ten.

The V gene is TRBV7-9 and the J gene is TRBJ1-4; no D gene call is confident. The sequenced material came from memory CD4+ T cells from PBMCs. Reading the label with the study, this specimen's cell subset or site is: CD45RA-negative fraction. The receptor was derived from a young man in good health. Some clones in this sample may be carry-over from other donors' samples. The CDR3 region: CASSGITTNEKLFF. The sequence in DNA is TGTGCCAGCAGCGGGATCACAACTAATGAAAAACTGTTTTTT.